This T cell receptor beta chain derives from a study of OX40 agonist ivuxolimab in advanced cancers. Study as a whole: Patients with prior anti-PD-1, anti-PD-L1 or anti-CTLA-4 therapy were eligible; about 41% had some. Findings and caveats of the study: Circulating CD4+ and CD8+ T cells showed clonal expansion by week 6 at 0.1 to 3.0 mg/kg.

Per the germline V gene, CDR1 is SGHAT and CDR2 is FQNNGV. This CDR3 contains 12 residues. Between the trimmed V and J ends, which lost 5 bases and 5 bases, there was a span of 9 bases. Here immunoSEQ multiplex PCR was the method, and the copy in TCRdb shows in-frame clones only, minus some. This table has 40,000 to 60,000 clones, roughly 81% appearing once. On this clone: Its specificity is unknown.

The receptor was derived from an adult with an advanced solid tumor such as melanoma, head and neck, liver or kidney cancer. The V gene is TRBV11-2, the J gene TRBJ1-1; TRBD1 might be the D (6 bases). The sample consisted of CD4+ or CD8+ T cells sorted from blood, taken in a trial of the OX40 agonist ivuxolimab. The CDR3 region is CASSDQGTEAFF. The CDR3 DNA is TGTGCCAGCAGCGATCAGGGGACTGAAGCTTTCTTT.